This TCR beta chain was obtained from a study of T cell responses to AZD1222 COVID-19 vaccine. This clone was counted once. Data came from immunoSEQ multiplex PCR; TCRdb stores just in-frame clones and leaves some out. In the table there are 120,000 to 150,000 clones, roughly 92% of which are singletons. The CDR3 consists of 11 residues. Trimming left V 2 bases short and J 3 bases short, with 5 bases between. Germline CDR1 reads GTSNPN; CDR2 reads SVGIG (reference sequence). This chain uses TRBV30 with TRBJ2-7; D is unresolved. This material consisted of peripheral blood, taken 28 days after the second AZD1222 dose. The TCR was taken from an adult who received the AZD1222 COVID-19 vaccine. DNA of the CDR3: TGTGCCTGGAGTCGTGGCTACGAGCAGTACGTC. This sequence encodes CAWSRGYEQYV.